The entry below gives a single TCR beta chain sequence along with its context. The data were produced by immunoSEQ multiplex PCR, yet TCRdb's version contains in-frame clones alone and is incomplete. The table lists about 32,000 clones, about 89% of them singletons, with 11% in the top ten. This record comes from a study of T cell changes during pregnancy in multiple sclerosis. This sequence originates from a female donor with multiple sclerosis, enrolled in a pregnancy study. The sample in question was CD8+ T cells from peripheral blood mononuclear cells, obtained in the third trimester of pregnancy.

This CDR3 reads CASSLGTGINNEQFF. For the CDR3, the DNA is TGCGCCAGCAGCTTGGGGACAGGGATCAACAATGAGCAGTTCTTC. The gene calls are TRBV5-1 and TRBJ2-1; 8 bases fit TRBD1. The CDR3 is 15 residues long. V lost 0 bases to trimming and J lost 5 bases; unmatched junction nucleotides: 4. Germline CDR1 SGHRS, CDR2 YFSETQ.